This T cell receptor (beta chain) is drawn from a study of shared T cell receptors in the human thymus. Measured with immunoSEQ multiplex PCR; TCRdb has only the in-frame clones, and not every one. The top ten clones hold around 0.01% of a sample with some 760,000 clones, approximately 85% of them seen once. V gave up 7 bases and J gave up 0 bases, with 13 bases separating them. Per the germline V gene, CDR1 is SGHNT and CDR2 is YYREEE (reference sequence). This CDR3 has 14 amino acids. This sample also appeared in a second study, on human thymus T cells. As that study records: Both thymic and peripheral blood repertoires showed apparently biased V and J usage. The related literature has documented a marked overlap of thymic repertoires among unrelated individuals.

This receptor was obtained from a girl less than two years old with a congenital heart defect. The specimen was thymocytes. The V call is TRBV5-4, the J call TRBJ1-1; weak D call: TRBD1 (6 bases). The CDR3 is CASWRQDMNTEAFF. Here the CDR3 DNA reads TGTGCCAGCTGGCGACAGGACATGAACACTGAAGCTTTCTTT.